This T cell receptor beta chain appears in the sequencing data of a study of T-cell memory formation after mild COVID-19. Study-level background: TCR clusters were mostly confined to one donor each. Study-level results: Those CD4+ clones that contracted were mainly in CM and EM (CD8+ ones in EMRA). Clones contracting across day 15 to 85 had a balanced CD4/CD8 profile; later expanding clones leaned CD4+.

TCRdb reanalysed the 5' RACE reads using MiXCR and keeps one entry per CDR3 protein. The sample contains about 270,000 distinct CDR3 sequences, over 15% of which appear only once. This clonotype was observed a handful of times. No antigen is known for it. Germline-derived CDR1 and CDR2 are MDHEN and SYDVKM. The ends were cut back, 3 bases at V and 1 base at J, with 12 bases in the middle. The CDR3 spans 15 residues. This sequence joins TRBV28 and TRBJ1-1; D is possibly TRBD1 (6 bases). Input material: PBMCs or a T cell subset sorted from them (not recorded which). This sequence was found in a man in his late teens or twenties who had mild COVID-19 (a few samples of this study predate the infection). Cell type and time point are not known. Here the CDR3 DNA reads TGTGCCAGCAGTTTTGGGGGGGCTGGGAACACTGAAGCTTTCTTT. Translated, it gives CASSFGGAGNTEAFF.